This T cell receptor beta chain was observed in a study of blood T cells in healthy people across ages. With a J-beta primer mix and a sample-barcoded 5' primer, a second PCR ran about 7 to 12 cycles. From the 5' RACE reads, TCRdb called clonotypes with MiXCR, one entry per CDR3 protein. Altogether more than 700,000 distinct CDR3 sequences are present, about 47% being singletons, with the ten largest covering 15% to 20%. This clonotype was counted ten times or more. One junction end disagrees with the germline gene, perhaps due to a read error. The CDR3 consists of 13 residues. Every donor contributed around 10 milliliters of peripheral blood by blood draw.

Sequencing was done on a sample of blood. The receptor was derived from a man older than 75 in good health. The rearrangement uses TRBV12-3 or TRBV12-4 and TRBJ2-7; D might be TRBD1 or TRBD2, each matching 5 bases. The CDR3 DNA follows: TGCGCCAGCAGCGTGAGGGGCGGGTACGAGCAGTACTTC. It yields the protein CASSVRGGYEQYF.